The 28 T cell receptor beta chains in this list originate from one sample, sequenced in a study of CD8 T cells in ankylosing spondylitis. Study-wide points: A TCR beta motif made of under 10 highly homologous variants seemed typical of ankylosing spondylitis blood.

The antigens these receptors bind are not known. TCRdb reanalysed the 5' RACE reads using MiXCR and keeps one entry per CDR3 protein. The table lists about 390,000 distinct CDR3 sequences, about a fifth of them singletons, with roughly 16% in the top ten. Sequences were obtained from blood, either unsorted or a sorted T cell fraction (not recorded which). All receptors derive from a male donor with ankylosing spondylitis.

V gene TRBV6-2 or TRBV6-3 combines with J gene TRBJ2-1; 12 bases agree with TRBD2. Germline CDR1 and CDR2: MNHEY and SVGEGT. The CDR3 covers 14 residues. The trim removed 6 bases at V and 10 bases at J, leaving 7 bases unmatched. The CDR3 protein is CASRSTSGSGEQFF. For the CDR3, the DNA is TGTGCCAGCAGGTCGACTAGCGGGAGCGGGGAGCAGTTCTTC.

V gene TRBV18 combines with J gene TRBJ2-2; no firm D call. Germline values: CDR1 KGHSH, CDR2 LQKENI. Trimming left V 3 bases short and J 6 bases short, with 8 bases between. This CDR3 has 13 amino acids. The CDR3 sequence is CASSPPLAGELFF. CDR3 sequence (DNA): TGTGCCAGCTCACCCCCCCTGGCCGGGGAGCTGTTTTTT.

This chain joins TRBV5-1 and TRBJ2-1; 8 bases align to TRBD1. This CDR3 contains 15 residues. The V and J ends lost 3 bases and 6 bases, in that order; junction bases with no gene match: 8. Germline V gene sequence: CDR1 SGHRS, CDR2 YFSETQ. The CDR3 DNA is TGCGCCAGCAGCTCTCAGGCAGGGGGCTTCAATGAGCAGTTCTTC. Protein product: CASSSQAGGFNEQFF. Full variable domain (outside the CDR3, taken from reference TRBV5-1 and TRBJ2-1): KAGVTQTPRYLIKTRGQQVTLSCSPISGHRSVSWYQQTPGQGLQFLFEYFSETQRNKGNFPGRFSGRQFSNSRSEMNVSTLELGDSALYLCASSSQAGGFNEQFFGPGTRLTVL.

This clonotype appeared a few times. This chain joins TRBV3-1 and TRBJ2-1; 10 nucleotides match TRBD2. V dropped 4 bases and J dropped 7; count of bases not matched to a gene: 10. The germline gives CDR1 LGHDT, CDR2 YNNKEL (reference sequence). The CDR3 extends over 16 amino acids. This CDR3 is CASSPRVASGSNEQFF. The DNA for the CDR3 is TGTGCCAGCAGCCCCCGAGTGGCTAGCGGGAGTAATGAGCAGTTCTTC.

Worth noting for this clonotype: One junction end does not reproduce the germline sequence, and a read error may be involved. The CDR3 reads CASGFPGGSGRGIYKQYF. CDR3 DNA: TGTGCCAGCGGTTTCCCGGGGGGTAGCGGGAGGGGAATCTACAAGCAGTACTTC. The chain joins TRBV28 to TRBJ2-7; 11 positions agree with TRBD2. CDR3 length equals 18 residues. Germline V gene lookup returns CDR1 MDHEN and CDR2 SYDVKM.

The sample holds a few counts of this clonotype. This rearrangement joins TRBV20-1 to TRBJ1-1, with 8 nucleotides matching TRBD1. The CDR3 has 14 amino acids. Germline assignment: CDR1 DFQATT and CDR2 SNEGSKA (reference sequence). Here the CDR3 DNA reads TGCAGGGCCGACAGGGGATCGGGGAACACTGAAGCTTTCTTT. Encoded protein: CRADRGSGNTEAFF.

This clonotype appeared a few times. V gene TRBV15 combines with J gene TRBJ1-1, with no clear D. Germline V CDR1 and CDR2: LNHNV, YYDKDF (reference sequence). CDR3 length equals 13 residues. V gave up 0 bases and J gave up 2 bases, with 4 bases separating them. CDR3 region: CATSRDLNTEAFF. In nucleotides, the CDR3 is TGTGCCACCAGCAGAGATCTCAACACTGAAGCTTTCTTT.

This clonotype showed up just a few times. The J gene is TRBJ2-7, the V gene TRBV7-8, with TRBD2 matching 8 bases. The ends lost 3 bases at V and 5 bases at J; junction bases unmatched: 9. The CDR3 sequence is 15 residues long. Germline CDR1 reads SGHVS; CDR2 reads FQNEAQ. The CDR3 protein is CASSLSGSNGNEQYF. DNA for the CDR3: TGTGCCAGCAGCTTGAGCGGGAGTAACGGTAACGAGCAGTACTTC.

The chain carries TRBV28 and TRBJ2-1; 14 bases are a match to TRBD2. CDR1 is MDHEN, CDR2 SYDVKM, per germline. The CDR3 has 13 residues. J was trimmed by 15 bases and V by 5 bases; bases with no gene match: 6. CDR3 region: CASSIGTSGGTFF. In DNA form, the CDR3 reads TGTGCCAGCAGTATCGGGACTAGCGGGGGCACGTTCTTC.

The chain has TRBV6-5 and TRBJ2-7; 8 bases agree with TRBD1. The CDR3 has 14 amino acids. CDR1 and CDR2 (germline): MNHEY, SVGAGI. The V and J ends lost 3 bases and 3 bases, in that order; junction bases with no gene match: 4. The CDR3 DNA sequence: TGTGCCAGCAGTTATCTGGACAGGGTCTACGAGCAGTACTTC. Amino acid sequence: CASSYLDRVYEQYF.

The J gene is TRBJ2-1, the V gene TRBV29-1, with 8 positions matching TRBD2. Per the germline V gene, CDR1 is SQVTM and CDR2 is ANQGSEA. V lost 1 base and J lost 7; bases outside the gene matches: 6. The CDR3 length is 14 residues. DNA for the CDR3: TGCAGCGTTGAAGGTGTAGCGGGAAAGAATGAGCAGTTCTTC. As protein: CSVEGVAGKNEQFF.

The CDR3 is CASSQGQGRGLTEAFF. The CDR3 nucleotides read TGTGCCAGCAGCCAAGGACAGGGGCGGGGGCTCACTGAAGCTTTCTTT. The V call is TRBV4-2, the J call TRBJ1-1, with 8 bases identical to TRBD1. Germline V gives CDR1 LGHNA, CDR2 YNFKEQ. CDR3 size: 16 residues. Trimming took 1 base from V and 4 from J; bases not matched to a gene: 8.

A few counts support this clonotype. The V and J genes are TRBV20-1 and TRBJ1-2, with TRBD1 matching 8 bases. Looked up from germline, CDR1 is DFQATT and CDR2 is SNEGSKA (reference sequence). The V segment lost 4 bases and the J segment 8 bases; nucleotides outside the gene matches: 9. The CDR3 length is 13 residues. Here the CDR3 DNA reads TGCAGTGCTACACAGGGGGGCTTGGGGGGCTACACCTTC. Amino acid sequence: CSATQGGLGGYTF.

The J gene is TRBJ1-4, the V gene TRBV5-1, with no clear D. V was trimmed by 0 bases and J by 5 bases, leaving 11 bases between them. The germline CDR1 and CDR2 sequences are SGHRS and YFSETQ. The CDR3 is 15 residues long. For the CDR3, the DNA is TGCGCCAGCAGCTTGGCCCAATTGGGGAATGAAAAACTGTTTTTT. Protein product: CASSLAQLGNEKLFF.

This clonotype occurred a few times. This CDR3 is CASSPGQGKYFEQYF. As DNA, the CDR3 is TGCGCCAGCAGCCCAGGACAGGGGAAGTACTTCGAGCAGTACTTC. The V call is TRBV5-1, the J call TRBJ2-7; 9 nucleotides agree with TRBD1. Germline V CDR1 and CDR2: SGHRS, YFSETQ. Germline trimming cut 4 bases from V and 6 bases from J; bases unmatched to any gene: 11. The CDR3 sequence is 15 residues long.

This clonotype was counted a few times. The chain employs TRBV28 and TRBJ1-4; D is possibly TRBD1 (6 bases). This CDR3 region has 14 residues. V shed 10 bases and J shed 7 bases, with 19 bases lying between them. Per the germline V gene, CDR1 is MDHEN and CDR2 is SYDVKM. CDR3 amino acids: CAISWGGRGEKLFF. The CDR3 DNA reads as TGTGCCATCTCTTGGGGGGGGCGCGGTGAAAAACTGTTTTTT.

The chain uses TRBV6-5 and TRBJ2-2; 11 bases fit TRBD2. Germline lookup yields CDR1 MNHEY and CDR2 SVGAGI. V lost 4 bases, J lost 4 bases, and 11 bases stayed unmatched. There are 18 residues in the CDR3. CDR3 sequence: CASSSTPLAGGPTGELFF. DNA for the CDR3: TGTGCCAGCAGTTCCACACCTCTAGCGGGAGGCCCCACCGGGGAGCTGTTTTTT.

In its sample, this clonotype was seen a few times. An end of the junction does not agree with germline; a read error may underlie this. V and J are TRBV11-3 and TRBJ1-1, with no clear D. Per the germline V gene, CDR1 is SGHNT and CDR2 is YENEEA. This CDR3 spans 13 amino acids. CDR3 in amino acids: CASSLARETEVFF. In DNA, the CDR3 is TGTGCCAGCAGCTTAGCCCGAGAGACTGAAGTTTTCTTT.

This chain links TRBV15 with TRBJ2-7; no reliable D call. V gave up 1 base and J gave up 2 bases, with 9 bases separating them. This CDR3 comprises 14 residues. Looked up from germline, CDR1 is LNHNV and CDR2 is YYDKDF (reference sequence). The CDR3 nucleotides read TGTGCCACCAGCAGAGCGGCAGAGACCTACGAGCAGTACTTC. It encodes CATSRAAETYEQYF.

The V call is TRBV20-1, the J call TRBJ2-5; 11 bases are a match to TRBD2. The V segment lost 5 bases and the J segment 0 bases; nucleotides outside the gene matches: 5. The CDR3 is 15 amino acids. The germline V gene has CDR1 DFQATT and CDR2 SNEGSKA (reference sequence). As DNA, the CDR3 is TGCAGTGCTGAATTAGCGGGAGGGTACCAAGAGACCCAGTACTTC. This sequence encodes CSAELAGGYQETQYF.

The chain couples TRBV19 to TRBJ1-5; 8 bases fit TRBD1. Germline CDR1 reads LNHDA; CDR2 reads SQIVND (reference sequence). The CDR3 is made up of 15 amino acids. The V gene end was trimmed by 6 bases and the J gene end by 1 base; junction bases not matched to a gene: 5. DNA of the CDR3: TGTGCCAGTAGAGGGACAGGATGGAGCAATCAGCCCCAGCATTTT. This sequence encodes CASRGTGWSNQPQHF.

This rearrangement joins TRBV7-8 to TRBJ2-3; 14 positions match TRBD2. V trimming: 5 bases; J trimming: 2 bases; junction bases outside the gene matches: 3. Germline V CDR1 and CDR2: SGHVS, FQNEAQ. The CDR3 has 16 amino acids. DNA for the CDR3: TGTGCCAGCAGCAGGACTAGCGGGAGGCCCACAGATACGCAGTATTTT. Encoded protein: CASSRTSGRPTDTQYF.

The chain links TRBV18 to TRBJ1-5, with D perhaps matching TRBD1 (6 bases). The V and J ends lost 3 bases and 5 bases respectively, with 11 bases between them. Germline lookup yields CDR1 KGHSH and CDR2 LQKENI. CDR3 length: 14 residues. CDR3 bases: TGTGCCAGCTCACCGGGGGCCATTGATCAGCCCCAGCATTTT. Translation: CASSPGAIDQPQHF.

The sample holds a few counts of this clonotype. This chain connects TRBV28 to TRBJ2-7, with 10 bases fitting TRBD1. Germline values: CDR1 MDHEN, CDR2 SYDVKM. The CDR3 is 15 amino acids. The V segment lost 6 bases and the J segment 2 bases; nucleotides outside the gene matches: 7. CDR3: CASRRGQGRTYEQYF. The CDR3 coding sequence is TGTGCCAGCAGGCGGGGACAGGGGAGAACCTACGAGCAGTACTTC.

The V call is TRBV7-9, the J call TRBJ2-7; 7 bases align to TRBD2. The germline V gene encodes CDR1 SEHNR and CDR2 FQNEAQ (reference sequence). V lost 3 bases, J lost 0 bases, and 5 bases stayed unmatched. The CDR3 loop spans 15 amino acids. The CDR3 DNA follows: TGTGCCAGCAGCTTTACACTAGCGAACTCCTACGAGCAGTACTTC. This codes for CASSFTLANSYEQYF. Based on the CDR3 plus reference TRBV7-9 and TRBJ2-7, the full variable domain is DTGVSQNPRHKITKRGQNVTFRCDPISEHNRLYWYRQTLGQGPEFLTYFQNEAQLEKSRLLSDRFSAERPKGSFSTLEIQRTEQGDSAMYLCASSFTLANSYEQYFGPGTRLTVT.

This clonotype showed up just a few times. V gene TRBV2 combines with J gene TRBJ2-1; 8 bases align to TRBD2. The CDR3 totals 14 residues. CDR1 is SNHLY, CDR2 FYNNEI, per germline. Trimming cost V 6 bases and J 0 bases; bases outside gene matches: 1. The CDR3 reads CASRSGSSYNEQFF. CDR3 bases: TGTGCCAGCAGGAGCGGGAGCTCCTACAATGAGCAGTTCTTC.

The chain employs TRBV10-3 and TRBJ2-7; TRBD1 might be the D (5 bases). This CDR3 region has 14 residues. V was clipped by 0 bases and J by 4 bases, with 10 bases between them. The germline V gene has CDR1 ENHRY and CDR2 SYGVKD. The CDR3 nucleotides read TGTGCCATCAGTGAGTCGAGTCAGGGTTACGAGCAGTACTTC. Protein: CAISESSQGYEQYF.

This clonotype was seen only a few times. The chain is built from TRBV20-1 and TRBJ2-5, with D possibly matching TRBD1 (6 bases). Per the germline V gene, CDR1 is DFQATT and CDR2 is SNEGSKA (reference sequence). The CDR3 totals 11 residues. Between the trimmed V and J ends, which lost 6 bases and 4 bases, there was a span of 9 bases. The CDR3 reads CSAQDRETQYF. Written as DNA, the CDR3 is TGCAGTGCCCAGGACAGAGAGACCCAGTACTTC.